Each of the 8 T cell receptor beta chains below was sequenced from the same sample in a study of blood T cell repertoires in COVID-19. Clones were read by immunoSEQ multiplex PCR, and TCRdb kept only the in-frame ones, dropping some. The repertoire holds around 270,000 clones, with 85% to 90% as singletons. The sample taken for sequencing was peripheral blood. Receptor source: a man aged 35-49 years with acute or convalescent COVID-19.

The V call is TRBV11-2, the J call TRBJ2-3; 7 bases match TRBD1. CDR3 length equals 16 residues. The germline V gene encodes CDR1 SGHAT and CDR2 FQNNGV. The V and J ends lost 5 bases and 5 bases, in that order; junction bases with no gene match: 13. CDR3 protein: CASSIRTGLYRDTQYF. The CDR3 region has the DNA TGTGCCAGCAGCATTCGGACAGGCCTCTACCGAGATACGCAGTATTTT.

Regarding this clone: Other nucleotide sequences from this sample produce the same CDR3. CDR3 nucleotides: TGCGCCAGCAGCTTGGGACAGGGCAAAAACATTCAGTACTTC. Protein product: CASSLGQGKNIQYF. The J gene is TRBJ2-4, the V gene TRBV5-1, with 7 nucleotides matching TRBD1. V was clipped by 0 bases and J by 3 bases; unmatched bases: 0. The CDR3 has 14 residues. Germline V gene data show CDR1 as SGHRS and CDR2 as YFSETQ.

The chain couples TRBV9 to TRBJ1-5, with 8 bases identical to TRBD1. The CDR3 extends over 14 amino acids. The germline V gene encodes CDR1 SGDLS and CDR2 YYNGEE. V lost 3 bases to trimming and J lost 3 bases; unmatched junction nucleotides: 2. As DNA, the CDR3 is TGTGCCAGCAGCGCGGACAGGGCCAATCAGCCCCAGCATTTT. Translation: CASSADRANQPQHF.

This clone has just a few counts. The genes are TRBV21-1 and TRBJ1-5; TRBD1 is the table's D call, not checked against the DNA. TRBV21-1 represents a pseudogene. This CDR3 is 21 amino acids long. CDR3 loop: CASSKLSGQGLQRHSNQPQHF. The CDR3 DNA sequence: TGTGCCAGCAGCAAGTTATCAGGACAGGGATTGCAACGACATAGCAATCAGCCCCAGCATTTT.

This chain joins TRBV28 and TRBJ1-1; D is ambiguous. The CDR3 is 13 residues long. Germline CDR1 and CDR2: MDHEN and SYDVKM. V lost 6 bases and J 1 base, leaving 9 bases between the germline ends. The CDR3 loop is CASSLPGNTEAFF. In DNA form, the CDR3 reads TGTGCCAGCAGCCTCCCAGGGAACACTGAAGCTTTCTTT.

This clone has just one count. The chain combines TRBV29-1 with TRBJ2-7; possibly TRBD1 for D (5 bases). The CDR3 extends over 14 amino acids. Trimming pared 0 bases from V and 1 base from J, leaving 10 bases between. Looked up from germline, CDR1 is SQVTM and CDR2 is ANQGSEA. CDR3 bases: TGCAGCGTTGAAGACACGCAGGGTTCCTACGAGCAGTACTTC. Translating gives CSVEDTQGSYEQYF.

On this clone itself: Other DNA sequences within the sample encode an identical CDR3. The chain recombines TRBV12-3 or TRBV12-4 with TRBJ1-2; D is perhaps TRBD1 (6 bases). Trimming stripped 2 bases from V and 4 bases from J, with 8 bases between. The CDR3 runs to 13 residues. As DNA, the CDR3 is TGTGCCAGCAGTTTACAGGGGAGCTATGGCTACACCTTC. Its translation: CASSLQGSYGYTF.

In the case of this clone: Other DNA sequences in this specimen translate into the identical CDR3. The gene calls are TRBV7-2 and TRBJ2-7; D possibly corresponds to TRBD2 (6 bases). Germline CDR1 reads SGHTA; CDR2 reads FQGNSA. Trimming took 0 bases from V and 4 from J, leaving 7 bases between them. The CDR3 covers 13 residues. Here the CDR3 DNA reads TGTGCCAGCAGCTTAGCTGGGGGGTACGAGCAGTACTTC. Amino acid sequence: CASSLAGGYEQYF.